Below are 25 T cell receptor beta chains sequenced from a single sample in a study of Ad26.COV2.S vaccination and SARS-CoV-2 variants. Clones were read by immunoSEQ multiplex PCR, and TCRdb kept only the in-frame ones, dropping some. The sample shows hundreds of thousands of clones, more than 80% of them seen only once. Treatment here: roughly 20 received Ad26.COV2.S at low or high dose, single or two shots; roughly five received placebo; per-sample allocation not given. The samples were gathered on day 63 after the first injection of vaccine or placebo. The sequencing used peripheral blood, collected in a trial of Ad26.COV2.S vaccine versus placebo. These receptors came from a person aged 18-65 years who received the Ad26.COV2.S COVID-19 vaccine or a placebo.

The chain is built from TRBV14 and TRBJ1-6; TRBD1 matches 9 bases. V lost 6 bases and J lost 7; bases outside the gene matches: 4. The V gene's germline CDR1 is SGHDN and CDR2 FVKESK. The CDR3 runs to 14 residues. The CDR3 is CASRTGQGNSPLHF. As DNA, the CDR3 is TGTGCCAGCAGGACGGGACAGGGCAATTCACCCCTCCACTTT.

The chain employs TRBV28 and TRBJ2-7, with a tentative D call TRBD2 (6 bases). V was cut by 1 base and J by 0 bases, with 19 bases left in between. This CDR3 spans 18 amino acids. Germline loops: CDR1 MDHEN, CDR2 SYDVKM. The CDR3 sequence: CASSLLPEGQWSSYEQYF. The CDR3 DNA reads TGTGCCAGCAGTTTATTGCCGGAGGGTCAGTGGAGCTCCTACGAGCAGTACTTC.

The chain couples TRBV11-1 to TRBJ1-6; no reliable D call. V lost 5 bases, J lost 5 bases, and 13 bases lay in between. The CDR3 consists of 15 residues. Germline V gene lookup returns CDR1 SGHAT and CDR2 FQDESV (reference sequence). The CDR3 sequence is CASSPRAAHNSPLHF. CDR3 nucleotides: TGTGCCAGCAGCCCGCGGGCAGCTCATAATTCACCCCTCCACTTT.

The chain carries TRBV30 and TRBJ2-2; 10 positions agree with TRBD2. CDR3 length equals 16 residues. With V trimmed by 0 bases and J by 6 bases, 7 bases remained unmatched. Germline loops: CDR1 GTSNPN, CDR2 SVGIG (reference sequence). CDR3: CAWSVPLAGVPGELFF. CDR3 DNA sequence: TGTGCCTGGAGTGTACCGCTAGCGGGAGTACCCGGGGAGCTGTTTTTT.

Written as DNA, the CDR3 is TGTGCTAGTGGCACTAGCGGGCCCTTGGGAGAGACCCAGTACTTC. It yields the protein CASGTSGPLGETQYF. The rearrangement joins TRBV12-5 to TRBJ2-5; the match to TRBD2 covers 9 bases. Losses at the gene ends were 6 bases for V and 4 bases for J; bases not matched to a gene: 9. From germline, CDR1 is LGHNT and CDR2 FRNRAP. The CDR3 sequence is 15 residues long.

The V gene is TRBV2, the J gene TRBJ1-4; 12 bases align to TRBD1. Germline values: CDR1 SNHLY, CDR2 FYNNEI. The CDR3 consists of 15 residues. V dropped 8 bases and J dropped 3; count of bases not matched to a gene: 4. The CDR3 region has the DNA TGTGCCAGCGGGACAGGGGGCGGCCCTAATGAAAAACTGTTTTTT. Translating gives CASGTGGGPNEKLFF.

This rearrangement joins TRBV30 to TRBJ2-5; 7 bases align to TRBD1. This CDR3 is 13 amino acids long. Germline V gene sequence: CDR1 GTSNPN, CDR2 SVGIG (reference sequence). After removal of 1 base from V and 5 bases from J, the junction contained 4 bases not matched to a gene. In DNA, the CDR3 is TGTGCCTGGAGTGGAGGGGGCGGGGAGACCCAGTACTTC. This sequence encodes CAWSGGGGETQYF.

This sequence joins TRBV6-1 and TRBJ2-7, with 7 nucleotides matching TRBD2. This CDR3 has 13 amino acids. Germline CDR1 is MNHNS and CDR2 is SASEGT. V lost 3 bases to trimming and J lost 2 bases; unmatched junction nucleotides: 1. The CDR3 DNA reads TGTGCCAGCAGTGAGGGGGGGACCTACGAGCAGTACTTC. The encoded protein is CASSEGGTYEQYF.

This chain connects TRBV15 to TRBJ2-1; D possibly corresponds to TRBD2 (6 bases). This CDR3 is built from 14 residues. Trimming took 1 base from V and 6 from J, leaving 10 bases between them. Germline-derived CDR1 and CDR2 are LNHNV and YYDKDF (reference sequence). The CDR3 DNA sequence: TGTGCCACCAGCAGAGCGGGGGAGATCAATGAGCAGTTCTTC. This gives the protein CATSRAGEINEQFF.

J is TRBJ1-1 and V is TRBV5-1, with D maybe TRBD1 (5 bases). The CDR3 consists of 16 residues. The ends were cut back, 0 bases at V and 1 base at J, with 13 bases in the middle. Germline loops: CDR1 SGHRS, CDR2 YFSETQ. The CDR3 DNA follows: TGCGCCAGCAGCTTGGTTGGTGGGGCCGCGAACACTGAAGCTTTCTTT. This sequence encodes CASSLVGGAANTEAFF.

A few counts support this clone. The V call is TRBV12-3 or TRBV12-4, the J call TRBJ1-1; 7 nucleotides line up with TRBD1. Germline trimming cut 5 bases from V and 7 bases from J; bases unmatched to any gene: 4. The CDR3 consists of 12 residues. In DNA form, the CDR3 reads TGTGCCAGCAGTCGGCGGACAGGTGAAGCTTTCTTT. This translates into CASSRRTGEAFF.

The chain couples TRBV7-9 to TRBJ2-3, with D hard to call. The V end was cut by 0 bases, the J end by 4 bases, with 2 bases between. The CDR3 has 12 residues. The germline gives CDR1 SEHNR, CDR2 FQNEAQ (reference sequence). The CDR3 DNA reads TGTGCCAGCAGCTTAGCGGCAGATACGCAGTATTTT. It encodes CASSLAADTQYF.

In DNA form, the CDR3 reads TGTGCCAGCAGCTTAGGCGGACCGCTCAATGAGCAGTTCTTC. It specifies CASSLGGPLNEQFF. V and J are TRBV11-1 and TRBJ2-1; D gene uncertain. V gave up 1 base and J gave up 6 bases, with 10 bases separating them. The germline CDR1 and CDR2 sequences are SGHAT and FQDESV (reference sequence). The length of the CDR3 is 14 residues.

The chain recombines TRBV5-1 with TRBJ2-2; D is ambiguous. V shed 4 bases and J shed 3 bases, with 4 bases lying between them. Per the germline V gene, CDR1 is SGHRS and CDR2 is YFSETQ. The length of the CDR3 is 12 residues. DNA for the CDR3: TGCGCCAGCAGCCCAGACACCGGGGAGCTGTTTTTT. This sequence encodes CASSPDTGELFF. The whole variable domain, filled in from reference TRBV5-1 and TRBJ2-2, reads KAGVTQTPRYLIKTRGQQVTLSCSPISGHRSVSWYQQTPGQGLQFLFEYFSETQRNKGNFPGRFSGRQFSNSRSEMNVSTLELGDSALYLCASSPDTGELFFGEGSRLTVL.

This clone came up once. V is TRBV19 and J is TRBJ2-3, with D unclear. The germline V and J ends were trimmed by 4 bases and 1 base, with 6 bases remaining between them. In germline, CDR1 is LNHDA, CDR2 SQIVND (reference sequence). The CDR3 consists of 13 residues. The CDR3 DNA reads TGTGCCAGTAGTAATCGGGGCACAGATACGCAGTATTTT. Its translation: CASSNRGTDTQYF.

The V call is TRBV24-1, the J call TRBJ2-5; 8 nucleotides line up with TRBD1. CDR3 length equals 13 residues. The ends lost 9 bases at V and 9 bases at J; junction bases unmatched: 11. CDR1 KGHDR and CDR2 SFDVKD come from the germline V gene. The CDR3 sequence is CATGRQGQGPQYF. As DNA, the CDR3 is TGTGCCACCGGAAGACAGGGGCAGGGGCCCCAGTACTTC.

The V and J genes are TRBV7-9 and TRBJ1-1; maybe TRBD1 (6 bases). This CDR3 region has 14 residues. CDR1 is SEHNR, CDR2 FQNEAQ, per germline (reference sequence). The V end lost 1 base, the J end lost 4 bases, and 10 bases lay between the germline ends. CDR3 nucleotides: TGTGCCAGCAGCTTAGGGTCAGGGGCCACTGAAGCTTTCTTT. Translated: CASSLGSGATEAFF.

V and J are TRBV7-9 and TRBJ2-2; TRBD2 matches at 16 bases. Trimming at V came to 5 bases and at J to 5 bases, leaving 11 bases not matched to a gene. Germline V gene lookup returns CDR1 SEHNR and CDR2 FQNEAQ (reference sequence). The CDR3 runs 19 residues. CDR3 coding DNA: TGTGCCAGCAGCGCACCGGGACTAGCGGGAGGGCCGGGTACCGGGGAGCTGTTTTTT. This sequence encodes CASSAPGLAGGPGTGELFF.

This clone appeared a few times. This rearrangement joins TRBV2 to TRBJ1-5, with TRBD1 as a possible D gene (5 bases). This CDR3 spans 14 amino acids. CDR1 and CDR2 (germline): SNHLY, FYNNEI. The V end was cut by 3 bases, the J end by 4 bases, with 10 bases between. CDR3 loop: CASSETVTNQPQHF. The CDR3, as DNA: TGTGCCAGCAGTGAGACAGTAACTAATCAGCCCCAGCATTTT.

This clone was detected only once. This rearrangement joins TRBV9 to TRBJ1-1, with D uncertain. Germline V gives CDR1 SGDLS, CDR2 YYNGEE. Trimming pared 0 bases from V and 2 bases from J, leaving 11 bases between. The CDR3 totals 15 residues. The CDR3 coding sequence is TGTGCCAGCAGCGTAGACTCCGGCACTAACACTGAAGCTTTCTTT. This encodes CASSVDSGTNTEAFF.

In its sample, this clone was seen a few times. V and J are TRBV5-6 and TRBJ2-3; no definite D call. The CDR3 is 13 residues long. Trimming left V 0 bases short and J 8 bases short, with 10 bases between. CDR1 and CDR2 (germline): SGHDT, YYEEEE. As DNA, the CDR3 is TGTGCCAGCAGCTTGGTGGCGGTTATTACGCAGTATTTT. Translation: CASSLVAVITQYF.

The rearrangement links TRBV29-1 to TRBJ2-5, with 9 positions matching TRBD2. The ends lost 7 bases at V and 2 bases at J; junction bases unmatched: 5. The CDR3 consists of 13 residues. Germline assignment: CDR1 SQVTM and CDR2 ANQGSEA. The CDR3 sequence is CSASTSGQETQYF. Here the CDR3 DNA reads TGCAGCGCCTCGACTAGCGGACAAGAGACCCAGTACTTC.

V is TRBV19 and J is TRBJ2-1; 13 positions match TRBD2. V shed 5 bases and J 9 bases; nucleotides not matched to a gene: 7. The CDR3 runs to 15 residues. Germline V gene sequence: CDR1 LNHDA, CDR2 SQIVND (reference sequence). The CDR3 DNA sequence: TGTGCCAGTAGTGCCGGGACTAGCGGGGCCTCTGAGCAGTTCTTC. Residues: CASSAGTSGASEQFF. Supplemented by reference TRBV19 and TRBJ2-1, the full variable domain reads DGGITQSPKYLFRKEGQNVTLSCEQNLNHDAMYWYRQDPGQGLRLIYYSQIVNDFQKGDIAEGYSVSREKKESFPLTVTSAQKNPTAFYLCASSAGTSGASEQFFGPGTRLTVL.

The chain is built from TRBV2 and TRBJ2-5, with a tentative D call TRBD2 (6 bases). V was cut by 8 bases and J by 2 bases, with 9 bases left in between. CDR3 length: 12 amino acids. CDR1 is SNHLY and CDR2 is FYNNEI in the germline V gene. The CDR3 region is CASLGGQETQYF. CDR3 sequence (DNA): TGTGCCAGCCTGGGGGGTCAAGAGACCCAGTACTTC.

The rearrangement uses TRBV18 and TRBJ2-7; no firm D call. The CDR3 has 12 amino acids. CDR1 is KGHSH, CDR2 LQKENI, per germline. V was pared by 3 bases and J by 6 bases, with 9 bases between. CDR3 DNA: TGTGCCAGCTCACCTCAGGTCTCCGAGCAGTACTTC. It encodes CASSPQVSEQYF.